A selection of T cell receptor beta chains follows, all from one sample in a study of lymphopenia after photon versus proton radiotherapy. The assay was immunoSEQ multiplex PCR, and TCRdb's table has in-frame clones only and misses some. Of over 25,000 clones in the sample, about 88% were seen once. The sequences come from peripheral blood, collected from a patient treated with photon-based radiotherapy. Receptors were obtained from a woman in her forties or fifties with cholangiocarcinoma. CDR3s include the opening cysteine and the closing phenylalanine or tryptophan. Fields, in order: D gene, J gene, clone size, V gene, CDR3 DNA, CDR3 protein. The D gene is left open where the match is weak. Only part of the rows carry a size: once, few, many, or a class if the clone is expanded.

TRBD1 TRBJ1-2 NA TRBV7-8 TGTGCCAGCAGCACTTGGGACAGGGGGCCGGGCTACACCTTC CASSTWDRGPGYTF
TRBD1 TRBJ2-6 once TRBV28 TGTGCCAGCAGGACAGGGGGCGCCGGGGCCAACGTCCTGACTTTC CASRTGGAGANVLTF
NA TRBJ1-1 NA TRBV2 TGTGCCAGCAGTGAAGCAAATCGGGGGGGGCCTGAAGCTTTCTTT CASSEANRGGPEAFF
NA TRBJ2-2 once TRBV7-9 TGTGCCAGCAGCCCGACTGGCACCGGGGAGCTGTTTTTT CASSPTGTGELFF
TRBD2 TRBJ2-1 NA TRBV30 TGTGCCTGGGTCACCGGGACTAGCGGGGGGGCCGTTCCGTCCAATGAGCAGTTCTTC CAWVTGTSGGAVPSNEQFF
NA TRBJ1-6 NA TRBV14 TGTGCCAGCAGCCAAGGGCCGGGGAATTCACCCCTCCACTTT CASSQGPGNSPLHF
NA TRBJ1-5 NA TRBV6-5 TGTGCCAGCAGTTACCGGGCGTATAGCAATCAGCCCCAGCATTTT CASSYRAYSNQPQHF
NA TRBJ1-2 NA TRBV29-1 TGCAGCGTTGAAGATTGGTCCACTAAAACGTATGGCTACACCTTC CSVEDWSTKTYGYTF
NA TRBJ2-1 NA TRBV28 TGTGCCAGCAGCTCGCCGGGACGGCGGGGCAATGAGCAGTTCTTC CASSSPGRRGNEQFF
NA TRBJ2-5 NA TRBV7-2 TGTGCCAGCAGCTCCCCTGTCGGTCGGTGGGGGGCCTCAGAGACCCAGTACTTC CASSSPVGRWGASETQYF
TRBD1 TRBJ1-6 NA TRBV19 TGTGCCAGCGGCTACCAGGGGGCCTCTAATTCACCCCTCCACTTT CASGYQGASNSPLHF
TRBD1 TRBJ1-5 NA TRBV27 TGTGCCAGCAGTTCAACCCCGGGACAGGGTTCCAATCAGCCCCAGCATTTT CASSSTPGQGSNQPQHF
NA TRBJ2-3 NA TRBV7-2 TGTGCCAGCAGCTTAGAGAGAGGGGTTGGGATAGGTACGCAGTATTTT CASSLERGVGIGTQYF
TRBD1 TRBJ1-2 NA TRBV5-4 TGTGCCAGCAGCTTAGCTGGGACAGGGAAAGGCTACACCTTC CASSLAGTGKGYTF
TRBD2 TRBJ2-7 NA TRBV5-1 TGCGCCAGCACCGACGAGGGAGGGATAAACCCCTACGAGCAGTACTTC CASTDEGGINPYEQYF
NA TRBJ2-1 NA TRBV4-1 TGCGCCAGCAGCCTGGTAGCCTTCTCCTACAATGAGCAGTTCTTC CASSLVAFSYNEQFF
TRBD1 TRBJ1-1 NA TRBV18 TGTGCCAGCTCACCCTACCTTGGACAGGGGGGAAACACTGAAGCTTTCTTT CASSPYLGQGGNTEAFF
TRBD1 TRBJ1-4 NA TRBV7-2 TGTGCCAGCAGCCCCGCCGGGACAGGGTTGGGGGAAAAACTGTTTTTT CASSPAGTGLGEKLFF
TRBD2 TRBJ2-1 once TRBV7-2 TGTGCCAGCAGCTTAGTTGTACTAGCGGACAATGAGCAGTTCTTC CASSLVVLADNEQFF
TRBD1 TRBJ1-2 few TRBV19 TGTGCCAGTAGAGGAACAGGGGCTAACTATGGCTACACCTTC CASRGTGANYGYTF
TRBD1 TRBJ1-1 NA TRBV27 TGTGCCAGCAGTTTATCGGGACAGGGGCTTTATTACACTGAAGCTTTCTTT CASSLSGQGLYYTEAFF
NA TRBJ1-4 NA TRBV5-4 TGTGCCAGCAGCCCCTCCCAACTTAATGAAAAACTGTTTTTT CASSPSQLNEKLFF
NA TRBJ2-7 once TRBV28 TGTGCCAGCAACATGAGGACGGACTACGAGCAGTACTTC CASNMRTDYEQYF
NA TRBJ1-4 once TRBV2 TGTGCCAGCAGTGACTCGGAAAATGAAAAACTGTTTTTT CASSDSENEKLFF
TRBD2 TRBJ2-1 NA TRBV9 TGTGCCAGCAGCGTAGGGGGGGAACTAGCGGGCACTAGCTCCTACAATGAGCAGTTCTTC CASSVGGELAGTSSYNEQFF
NA TRBJ1-6 NA TRBV7-9 TGTGCCAGCAGCTTTGGGGCCAGGGGTCTCAATAATTCACCCCTCCACTTT CASSFGARGLNNSPLHF
NA TRBJ2-6 NA TRBV4-2 TGTGCCAGCAGCATACGCTCTGGGGCCAACGTCCTGACTTTC CASSIRSGANVLTF
NA TRBJ2-3 NA TRBV9 TGTGCCAGCAGCTGGGGGACAGATACGCAGTATTTT CASSWGTDTQYF
NA TRBJ1-4 once TRBV2 TGTGCCAGCATTAATGGACAGACAAATGAAAAACTGTTTTTT CASINGQTNEKLFF
NA TRBJ1-4 NA TRBV19 TGTGCCAGTAGTTTCGGGAGTGATGAAAAACTGTTTTTT CASSFGSDEKLFF
TRBD1 TRBJ1-4 NA TRBV9 TGTGCCAGCAGCGCGGGACAGGGAAGGGAAAAACTGTTTTTT CASSAGQGREKLFF
TRBD2 TRBJ2-7 NA TRBV6-5 TGTGCCAGCAGTTACCGGTCGGGAGGGGACGAGCAGTACTTC CASSYRSGGDEQYF
TRBD1 TRBJ1-1 NA TRBV10-3 TGTGCCATCAGTGGACAGGGCACGAACACTGAAGCTTTCTTT CAISGQGTNTEAFF
NA TRBJ2-3 NA TRBV29-1 TGCAGCGTTGGAACTCCCGGGAAGACGCAGTATTTT CSVGTPGKTQYF
NA TRBJ1-1 NA TRBV27 TGTGCCAGCAGGAGTAGAATGAACACTGAAGCTTTCTTT CASRSRMNTEAFF
TRBD1 TRBJ1-6 NA TRBV5-6 TGTGCCAGCAGCGACAGGGGAAAGGGACCCCTCCACTTT CASSDRGKGPLHF
TRBD1 TRBJ1-3 NA TRBV19 TGTGCCAGTAGTGTGACAGGGACTGGAAACACCATATATTTT CASSVTGTGNTIYF
TRBD1 TRBJ1-1 NA TRBV5-1 TGCGCCAGCAGCGTCGCCGGGACAGGGACTGAAGCTTTCTTT CASSVAGTGTEAFF
NA TRBJ2-3 NA TRBV25-1 TGTGCCAGCAGTGAATCCGGAGAGGGGACTGATACGCAGTATTTT CASSESGEGTDTQYF
TRBD1 TRBJ1-6 NA TRBV7-9 TGTGCCAGCAGTAGGACAGGTCAGAGCTCCTATAATTCACCCCTCCACTTT CASSRTGQSSYNSPLHF
NA TRBJ2-1 NA TRBV5-1 TGCGCCAGCAGCTACATTATGAGGACACTCAGCTCCTACAATGAGCAGTTCTTC CASSYIMRTLSSYNEQFF
TRBD2 TRBJ2-3 NA TRBV7-2 TGTGCCAGCAGCGTTAAATCGGGACTATACACAGATACGCAGTATTTT CASSVKSGLYTDTQYF
NA TRBJ1-1 few TRBV7-2 TGTGCCAGCAGCTCCCACGGGGGAAGAGGGGAAGCTTTCTTT CASSSHGGRGEAFF
NA TRBJ1-1 NA TRBV5-4 TGTGCCAGCAGCTCGGACCCCATGGCAGGGGACACTGAAGCTTTCTTT CASSSDPMAGDTEAFF
NA TRBJ2-1 NA TRBV5-4 TGTGCCAGCAGCTTGGGGGGGAGCTCCTACAATGAGCAGTTCTTC CASSLGGSSYNEQFF
NA TRBJ1-1 NA TRBV2 TGTGCCAGCAGTGAAACGGGACTCATGAACACTGAAGCTTTCTTT CASSETGLMNTEAFF
TRBD1 TRBJ1-6 NA TRBV19 TGTGCCAGTAGTTTCGACAGGGGTAAAAATTCACCCCTCCACTTT CASSFDRGKNSPLHF
NA TRBJ1-4 NA TRBV28 TGTGCCAGCAGACTTGGTGGTCTTAATGAAAAACTGTTTTTT CASRLGGLNEKLFF
NA TRBJ2-5 NA TRBV4-3 TGCGCCAGCAGCCGGGCCCGGCGAGAGACCCAGTACTTC CASSRARRETQYF
NA TRBJ1-1 NA TRBV28 TGTGCCAGCAGTTTAAGGGTAGGGGTAGAGACTGAAGCTTTCTTT CASSLRVGVETEAFF
TRBD2 TRBJ2-3 NA TRBV11-2 TGTGCCAGCAGCCCCCTTCGACTAGCTCTAGATACGCAGTATTTT CASSPLRLALDTQYF
NA TRBJ1-6 NA TRBV27 TGTGCCAGCAGCACGAGGGGGAGCTCCTATAATTCACCCCTCCACTTT CASSTRGSSYNSPLHF
TRBD2 TRBJ2-3 NA TRBV7-2 TGTGCCAGCAGCATCGGACTAGCGGGAGGCACAGATACGCAGTATTTT CASSIGLAGGTDTQYF